Included here is one TCR beta chain sequence, with context. Its target is unknown. The junction differs from germline at one of its ends, possibly a read error. This sample stems from a study of cytomegalovirus exposure and HLA in healthy donors. Turning to the study itself: Counted in an early data release were approximately 85 million unique TCRs from HLA-typed donors. Whole-study results and caveats: As was reported, the classifier diagnosed cytomegalovirus status with high specificity and sensitivity.

This CDR3 spans 15 amino acids. Germline lookup yields CDR1 MNHEY and CDR2 SMNVEV (reference sequence). The PCR made use of 60 Vbeta and 13 Jbeta primers. Assay used: immunoSEQ multiplex PCR; TCRdb lists only in-frame clones, some missing. Here the sample spans 120,000 to 150,000 clones, more than 60% being singletons. The TCR was taken from a woman aged 60 to 75 in good health and CMV-seronegative. The chain uses TRBV27 and TRBJ1-1; 7 bases are shared with TRBD1. Sequenced material: PBMCs. CDR3 in amino acids: CASSLGTAMNTGAFF. Written as DNA, the CDR3 is TGTGCCAGCAGTTTAGGGACAGCAATGAACACTGGAGCTTTCTTT.